This TCR beta chain comes out of a study of cytomegalovirus exposure and HLA in healthy donors (TCRdb year 2017). Broadly, across the study: An earlier analysis of some 600 of the donors reported about 300 Gb of sequence data and 95 million to 130 million unique TCR beta sequences obtained from about 180 million T cells. An early release that covered roughly 600 HLA-typed donors contained around 330 gigabases of sequencing data and approximately 85 million unique TCR sequences. Of the roughly 400 genotyped donors, about 80% fell in the genetic ancestry cluster associated with self-reported Caucasian donors. The study aimed to test whether signatures of past pathogen exposure could be identified by cataloging public T cell receptors. Using immunosequencing, the study profiled T cell repertoires from about 610 subjects and related those repertoires to cytomegalovirus serostatus. Besides the first cohort of around 670 subjects, a separate validation cohort made up of 90 to 150 different subjects was used. The study combined high-throughput TCR immunosequencing, statistical association of individual TCRs with disease status, and machine learning to predict cytomegalovirus infection status. A later analysis re-examined previously published TCR beta repertoires from hundreds of donors and added high-resolution HLA genotyping to investigate patterns of TCR occurrence. Rather than drawing on any new phenotypic data, the later analysis identified candidate immune exposures from TCR beta sequences and the way those sequences occurred across donors. An earlier analysis of roughly 580 of the donors used high-throughput TCR beta sequencing to judge whether each TCR beta V gene segment behaved as functional or pseudogenic. Donor age, sex, ethnicity and CMV serostatus were compiled alongside the repertoire data. Genome-wide SNP genotypes for about 65% of the 666 donors were used in a later genetic analysis, which treated that subset as a discovery cohort. Every discovery cohort repertoire had been produced on one sequencing platform. HLA typing included class I and class II loci at four-digit resolution. Typing coverage differed by locus: A, B, C, DRB1 and DQB1 were typed in roughly 620-640 donors, DQA1 in 522, DPA1 in 600 to 610, and DPB1 in around 440. A handful of DR-DQ haplotypes were treated as single units for association and clustering because of strong linkage in the cohort. On average, around 230,000 unique TCR beta nucleotide sequences were sequenced per donor among 350 to 400 genotyped donors of the cohort, with 15% to 20% of those sequences being non-productive.

Comment on this clone: It has no known antigen specificity. No base-level quality is on record; no much larger clone is a single base apart.

Library preparation employed the immunoSEQ multiplex PCR assay. For the multiplex PCR, a mixture combining 60 forward primers for TCR Vbeta segments and 13 reverse primers for TCR Jbeta segments was used. A multiplex PCR assay on genomic DNA amplified the CDR3 region of rearranged TCR beta genes. On the Illumina HiSeq System, the amplified TCR beta libraries were sequenced as 87-base-pair reads. Processing in the source paper ran as follows. In a later analysis, about 80 million unique TCR beta chains were counted across the approximately 670 repertoires, and roughly 11 million of these chains were shared by at least two donors. A nearest-neighbor algorithm error-corrected the raw reads and collapsed the reads into unique sequences, merging closely related sequences to remove PCR and sequencing errors. CDR3 sequences were aligned to IMGT reference sequences to assign V, D and J gene segments. For a sequence to be retained, a match of at least six nucleotides was required to both a V gene segment and a J gene segment. A rearrangement counted as productive if the CDR3 had no stop codons and remained in frame with V and J, and every other rearrangement counted as non-productive. Following IMGT convention, CDR3 was defined as the stretch from the second conserved V-encoded cysteine to the conserved J-encoded phenylalanine. The earlier analysis of about 570 of the donors excluded any sequence lacking an unambiguous match to a single V gene segment. An earlier analysis of over 450 of the donors classified V segments as functional when productive rearrangements were above 56.7% and as segregating when the standard deviation between donors was above 5%. To diagnose cytomegalovirus status from the catalog of TCR beta chain sequences, a statistical classification framework was built. A later analysis assigned V and J genes by comparing TCR nucleotide sequences with IMGT/GENE-DB human TR gene sequences. A later analysis assigned CDR3 sequences and most-parsimonious VDJ recombination scenarios with the TCRdist pipeline. In a later analysis, each TCR beta chain was defined by its CDR3 amino acid sequence together with its V-gene family, and reads lacking a unique V-gene family were excluded. In a later analysis, fewer than 600 highly shared, low-generation-probability nucleotide sequences were removed to address suspected cross-contamination and a sequencing artifact. In a later analysis, a clonal expansion index was calculated for each public chain from normalized within-repertoire ranks of inferred template counts. In a later analysis, generation probabilities were computed using a VDJ recombination model fitted to out-of-frame rearrangements, and the results were checked against IGoR. In a later analysis, hypergeometric tests were used to score TCR-TCR, TCR-HLA and TCR-CMV co-occurrence, with a repertoire-size bias correction applied to TCR pairs. False discovery rates were estimated in a later analysis by permuting HLA or CMV assignments 20 times. In a later analysis, co-occurring TCRs were grouped using DBSCAN, and TCRdist sequence similarity was added for clustering within HLA-allele-positive subsets. For co-occurrence clustering, repertoires with fewer than 30,000 or more than 120,000 public chains were excluded, along with roughly 5 repertoires with anomalous nucleotide sharing. This immuneACCESS table, as held by TCRdb, lists in-frame sequences with V and J called but not all clones. Of the missing ones, under half trace to an unresolved V gene in checked studies; the others have no known cause. V and J calls and clone size come straight from that table; D and trimming were deduced from the DNA. This sample comprises more than 140,000 clones, about 75% of them detected only once. The ten largest clones add up to 0.5% to 0.85% of the sample.

Overall study outcomes, separate from this receptor: The earlier analysis of around 600 of the donors excluded roughly 17 rarely observed V segments, including chromosome 9 orphons, because counts were too low. Because the 87-base-pair reads could not distinguish some IMGT-functional V segments, including TRBV6-2 and TRBV6-3, those segments were excluded. In a later analysis, HLA-associated TCR beta chains showed more clonal expansion and lower generation probabilities than non-associated chains that were equally common. In the study, approximately 160 TCR beta chains were listed as associated with cytomegalovirus. A group of highly shared sequence variants was considered likely to be a technical artifact of the sequencing pipeline. The classifier was reported to diagnose cytomegalovirus status with high specificity and sensitivity in both the original and validation cohorts. A few of the identified cytomegalovirus-associated TCR beta chains were confirmed in vitro to be specific for cytomegalovirus antigens. In an earlier analysis of about 550 of the donors, most TCR beta V segments were observed in productive rearrangements about 90% or about 30% of the time, broadly matching IMGT annotations. Roughly uniform sequencing depth across donors was assumed in presence/absence analyses, although this assumption may not hold. Most TCR sequences were observed very rarely across donors, whereas some public TCRs were present in many individuals. In a later analysis, TCR association rates were found to vary across HLA loci, with the most associated TCRs seen for DRB1 alleles and the fewest for HLA-C alleles. Only TCR beta chains were sequenced in this cohort, and the absence of alpha or paired-chain data limited detectable features. An association between a missense DCLRE1C variant and V-gene and J-gene trimming of TCR beta chains was found in a later genetic analysis and replicated in an independent cohort. In a later genetic analysis, fewer N-insertions in productive TCRs were reported among donors in an Asian-associated ancestry cluster than the approximately 710-donor mean. A later analysis associated about 18,000 TCR beta sequences with specific HLA alleles at a false discovery rate of 0.05. According to a later analysis, parvovirus B19, influenza, CMV and Epstein-Barr virus appeared linked to several top co-occurrence clusters. The only immune exposure information available for the cohort was CMV serostatus. It was suggested by the authors that the approach could potentially be generalized to other disease states and immunological phenotypes. Linkage disequilibrium might explain the correlated functional status among segregating V segments, but an unknown experimental factor could not be ruled out. Because some donors lacked HLA typing at each locus, the association tests relied only on the typed subset. When HLA alleles, especially DR and DQ, strongly co-occurred, attributing TCR associations to individual alleles was difficult. Most CMV-associated TCR beta chains appeared to be HLA-restricted in a later analysis, and the HLA associations seemed to be driven largely by CMV exposure. A further reported finding was that TCR beta sequences accurately predicted the HLA-A and HLA-B alleles for most subjects in the first cohort.

The cohort comprised fewer than 700 healthy bone marrow donors. All cohort members were sampled while nominally healthy, although unrecorded immune exposures were likely present. The donor was CMV seronegative and belonged to the group of over 300 seronegative cohort members. A peripheral blood sample was provided by each donor, and peripheral blood mononuclear cells were used for TCR beta sequencing. The Qiagen DNeasy Blood Extraction Kit was used to extract genomic DNA from the blood cell samples. CDR1 MNHEY and CDR2 SMNVEV were looked up in the germline V gene (reference sequence). The CDR3, from cysteine to phenylalanine, totals 15 residues. The entry retains the CDR3 DNA only, 45 bases that are in frame from base 1. The junction carries 22 bases between V and J, which are trimmed by 5 bases and 9 bases respectively.

Sequenced material: PBMCs. Recombination joined TRBV27 with TRBJ1-1; the D segment could be TRBD1, given 5 matching bases. This clonotype was sampled from a male donor in good health and CMV-seronegative. The bases are TGTGCCAGCAGTAGTGGGCAGGGTGTTCGGGTGAAAGCTTTCTTT. Translated, it reads CASSSGQGVRVKAFF.